This T cell receptor beta chain was captured in a study of shared clonotypes between healthy human individuals. From germline, CDR1 is MGHRA and CDR2 YSYEKL. Trimming pared 4 bases from V and 7 bases from J, leaving 13 bases between. The CDR3 has 14 amino acids. Study observations and caveats: Rarefaction indicated that sorted-subset sequencing remained incomplete although depth was large.

A word on this clone: Its antigen is still unknown.

In the naive CD8 group, cells lacked CD45RO and were positively selected for CCR7, so terminally differentiated effector memory CD45RA+ cells were left out. The method was immunoSEQ multiplex PCR; TCRdb's version includes in-frame clones alone and lacks a portion of them. The sample records approximately 600,000 clones, 85% to 95% being singletons. This TCR was sampled from a young woman in good health. Sequencing was performed on naive CD8+ T cells sorted from blood. This chain joins TRBV4-1 and TRBJ2-2; D not certain. The CDR3 here is CASSRPHERGELFF. DNA for the CDR3: TGCGCCAGCAGCCGGCCTCACGAACGCGGGGAGCTGTTTTTT.